The clone carrying this T cell receptor beta chain has ten or more counts. The sample belongs to a study of low-dose radiotherapy and immunotherapy resistance in tumors. In the study overall: Every 2 weeks, cohort 1 got 0.5 Gy, reaching 6.5 Gy to the planning target volume. Intravenous nivolumab 240 mg every two weeks plus ipilimumab 1 mg/kg every six weeks was given to patients.

The time point denotes: before trial treatment. TRAV- and TRBV-specific primers were used for first-strand cDNA, which covered alpha and beta chains. PCR amplification of the TCRs was performed with Phusion for 20 PCR cycles, and it relied on a constant-region primer together with a V-primer adapter. TCRdb re-analysed the reads in MiXCR, keeping a single row per CDR3 protein. The sample holds 80,000 to 95,000 distinct CDR3 sequences; 9.4% are singletons and the top ten take under 1.1%. The germline V gene has CDR1 MGHRA and CDR2 YSYEKL. Trimming removed 7 bases from V and 5 bases from J; junction bases left unmatched: 4. The CDR3 runs 13 residues.

V gene TRBV4-1 combines with J gene TRBJ2-3; 9 bases map to TRBD2. The clonotype was recovered from a male donor with prostate cancer. The sample was PBMCs, taken before treatment. CDR3 in amino acids: CASKRLAEDTQYF. Here the CDR3 DNA reads TGCGCCAGCAAGAGACTAGCGGAAGATACGCAGTATTTT.